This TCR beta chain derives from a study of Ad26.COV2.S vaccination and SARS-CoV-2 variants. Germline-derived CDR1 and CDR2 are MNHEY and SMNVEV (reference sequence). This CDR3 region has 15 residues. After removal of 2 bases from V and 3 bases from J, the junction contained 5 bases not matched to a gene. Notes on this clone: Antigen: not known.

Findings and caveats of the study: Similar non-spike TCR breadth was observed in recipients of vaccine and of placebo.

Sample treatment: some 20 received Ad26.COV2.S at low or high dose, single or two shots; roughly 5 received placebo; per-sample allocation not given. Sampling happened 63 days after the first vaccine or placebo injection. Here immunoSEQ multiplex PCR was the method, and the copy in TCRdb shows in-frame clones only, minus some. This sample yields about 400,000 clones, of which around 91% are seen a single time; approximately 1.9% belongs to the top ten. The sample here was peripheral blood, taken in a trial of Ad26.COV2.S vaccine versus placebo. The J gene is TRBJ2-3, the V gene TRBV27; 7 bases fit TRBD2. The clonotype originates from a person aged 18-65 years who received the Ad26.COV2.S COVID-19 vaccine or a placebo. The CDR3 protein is CASSLGGRGTDTQYF. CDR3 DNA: TGTGCCAGCAGTTTAGGAGGGAGGGGTACAGATACGCAGTATTTT.